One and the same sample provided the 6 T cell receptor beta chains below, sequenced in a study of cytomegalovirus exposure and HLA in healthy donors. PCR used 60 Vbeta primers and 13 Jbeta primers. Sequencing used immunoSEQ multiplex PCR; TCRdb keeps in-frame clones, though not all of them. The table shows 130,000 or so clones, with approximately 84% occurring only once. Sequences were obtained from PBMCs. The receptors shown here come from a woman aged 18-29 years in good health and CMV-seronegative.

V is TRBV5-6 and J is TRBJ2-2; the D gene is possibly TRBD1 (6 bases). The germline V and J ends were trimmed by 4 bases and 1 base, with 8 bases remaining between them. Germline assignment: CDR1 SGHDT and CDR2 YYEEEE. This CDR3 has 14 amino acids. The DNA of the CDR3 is TGTGCCAGCAGCCGGACAGTGAACACCGGGGAGCTGTTTTTT. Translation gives CASSRTVNTGELFF.

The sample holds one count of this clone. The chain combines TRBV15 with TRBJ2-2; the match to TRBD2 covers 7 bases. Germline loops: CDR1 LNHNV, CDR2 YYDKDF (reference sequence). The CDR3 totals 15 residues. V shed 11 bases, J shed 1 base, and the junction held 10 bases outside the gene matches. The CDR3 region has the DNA TGTGCCTCAACGTCGTGGGAGGGGAACACCGGGGAGCTGTTTTTT. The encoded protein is CASTSWEGNTGELFF.

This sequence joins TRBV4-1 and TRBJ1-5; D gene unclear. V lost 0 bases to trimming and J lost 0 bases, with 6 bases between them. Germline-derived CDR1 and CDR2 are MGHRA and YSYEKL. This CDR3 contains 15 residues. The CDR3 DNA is TGCGCCAGCAGCCAAGAGATCTATAGCAATCAGCCCCAGCATTTT. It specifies CASSQEIYSNQPQHF.

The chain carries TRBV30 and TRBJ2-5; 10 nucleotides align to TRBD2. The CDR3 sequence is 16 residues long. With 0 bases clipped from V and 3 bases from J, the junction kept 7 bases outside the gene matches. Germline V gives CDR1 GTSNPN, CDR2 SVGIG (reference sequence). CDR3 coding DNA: TGTGCCTGGAGTGTGACTGAGCGGGAGGGCGAAGAGACCCAGTACTTC. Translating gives CAWSVTEREGEETQYF.

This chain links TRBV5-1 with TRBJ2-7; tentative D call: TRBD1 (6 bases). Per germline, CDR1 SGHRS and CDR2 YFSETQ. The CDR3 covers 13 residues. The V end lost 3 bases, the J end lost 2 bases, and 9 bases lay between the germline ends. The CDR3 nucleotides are TGCGCCAGCAGCTCATCAGGGGCCTACGAGCAGTACTTC. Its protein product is CASSSSGAYEQYF.

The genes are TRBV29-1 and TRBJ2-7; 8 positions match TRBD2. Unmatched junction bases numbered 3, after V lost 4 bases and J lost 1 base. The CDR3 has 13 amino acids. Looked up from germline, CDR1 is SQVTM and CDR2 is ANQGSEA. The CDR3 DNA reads TGCAGCGTTGTTCGGGGGGGATCCTACGAGCAGTACTTC. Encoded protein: CSVVRGGSYEQYF.